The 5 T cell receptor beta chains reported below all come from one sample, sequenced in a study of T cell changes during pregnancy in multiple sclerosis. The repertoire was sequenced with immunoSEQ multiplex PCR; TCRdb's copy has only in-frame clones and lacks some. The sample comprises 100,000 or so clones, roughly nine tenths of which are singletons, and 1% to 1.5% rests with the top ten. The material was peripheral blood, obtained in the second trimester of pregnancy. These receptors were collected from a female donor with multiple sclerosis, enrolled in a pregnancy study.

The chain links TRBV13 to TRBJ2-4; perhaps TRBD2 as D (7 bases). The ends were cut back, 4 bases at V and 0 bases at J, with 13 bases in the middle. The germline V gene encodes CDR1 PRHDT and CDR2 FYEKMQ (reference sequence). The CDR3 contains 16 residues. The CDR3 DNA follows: TGTGCCAGCAGCTCTAACAGGGAGGGAGCCAAAAACATTCAGTACTTC. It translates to CASSSNREGAKNIQYF.

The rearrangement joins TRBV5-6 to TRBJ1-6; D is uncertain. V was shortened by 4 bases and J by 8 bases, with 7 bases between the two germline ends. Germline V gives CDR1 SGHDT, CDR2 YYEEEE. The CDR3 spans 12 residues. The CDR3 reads CASSRGDSPLHF. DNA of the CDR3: TGTGCCAGCAGCCGGGGAGATTCACCCCTCCACTTT.

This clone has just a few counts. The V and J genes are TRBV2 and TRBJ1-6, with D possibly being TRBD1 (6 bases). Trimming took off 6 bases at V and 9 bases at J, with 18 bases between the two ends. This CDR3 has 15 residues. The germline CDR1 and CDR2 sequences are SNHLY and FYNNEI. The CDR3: CASRGETGMGSPLHF. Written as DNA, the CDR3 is TGTGCCAGCAGGGGCGAAACAGGGATGGGTTCACCCCTCCACTTT.

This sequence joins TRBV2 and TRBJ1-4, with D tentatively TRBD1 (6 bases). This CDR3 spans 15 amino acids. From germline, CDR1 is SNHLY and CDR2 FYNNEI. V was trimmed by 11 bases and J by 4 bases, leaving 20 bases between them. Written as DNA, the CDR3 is TGTGCCGGCAAGCAGGGGCAAGGGGATAATGAAAAACTGTTTTTT. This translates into CAGKQGQGDNEKLFF.

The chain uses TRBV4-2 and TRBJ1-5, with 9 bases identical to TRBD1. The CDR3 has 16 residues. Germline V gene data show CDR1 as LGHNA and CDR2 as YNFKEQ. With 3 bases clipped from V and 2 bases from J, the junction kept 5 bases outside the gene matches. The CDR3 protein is CASSQGTGIGNQPQHF. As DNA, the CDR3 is TGTGCCAGCAGCCAGGGGACAGGGATCGGCAATCAGCCCCAGCATTTT.